A selection of T cell receptor beta chains follows, all from one sample in a study of human T cells and chemical hapten exposure. TCRdb analysed the RACE reads with MiXCR anew, one entry per CDR3 protein. The top ten hold about 3.7% of the sample, which has 65,000 to 95,000 distinct CDR3 sequences, about 12% seen once. Source: whole blood, taken in connection with sensitization to the hapten diphenylcyclopropenone (DPC). Every receptor here comes from a woman aged 55-69 years with alopecia areata. Some clones in this sample may be carry-over from other donors' samples. Both conserved end residues are part of each CDR3. Fields, in order: clone size, J gene, V gene, D gene, CDR3 protein, CDR3 DNA. The D gene is left open where the match is weak. The size entry is marked missing in some rows and otherwise reads once, few, many or a size class.

clone_size: few
j_call: TRBJ1-6
v_call: TRBV10-3
d_call: TRBD1
cdr3_aa: CAITGQENSPLHF
cdr3_nt: TGTGCCATCACTGGACAGGAAAATTCACCCCTCCACTTT

clone_size: -
j_call: TRBJ2-7
v_call: TRBV6-5
d_call: -
cdr3_aa: CASSRDETYEQYF
cdr3_nt: TGTGCCAGCAGCCGGGACGAGACCTACGAGCAGTACTTC

clone_size: many
j_call: TRBJ1-1
v_call: TRBV7-3
d_call: -
cdr3_aa: CASSLVGTMNTEAFF
cdr3_nt: TGTGCCAGCAGCTTAGTCGGGACCATGAACACTGAAGCTTTCTTT

clone_size: -
j_call: TRBJ1-1
v_call: TRBV14
d_call: -
cdr3_aa: CASSQEFRGPAFF
cdr3_nt: TGTGCCAGCAGCCAAGAATTCAGGGGTCCTGCTTTCTTT

clone_size: many
j_call: TRBJ2-2
v_call: TRBV7-8
d_call: -
cdr3_aa: CASSWTPTDSANTGELFF
cdr3_nt: TGTGCCAGCAGTTGGACCCCCACGGACAGCGCAAACACCGGGGAGCTGTTTTTT

clone_size: few
j_call: TRBJ2-3
v_call: TRBV9
d_call: -
cdr3_aa: CASRGATDTQYF
cdr3_nt: TGTGCCAGCAGGGGGGCCACAGATACGCAGTATTTT

clone_size: many
j_call: TRBJ2-3
v_call: TRBV11-2
d_call: TRBD1
cdr3_aa: CASSYSGTVTDTQYF
cdr3_nt: TGTGCCAGCAGCTACTCCGGGACAGTCACAGATACGCAGTATTTT

clone_size: few
j_call: TRBJ1-1
v_call: TRBV3-1
d_call: TRBD1
cdr3_aa: CASISGTGVELDTEAFF
cdr3_nt: TGTGCCAGCATATCCGGGACAGGGGTAGAATTAGACACTGAAGCTTTCTTT

clone_size: once
j_call: TRBJ2-4
v_call: TRBV5-1
d_call: TRBD1
cdr3_aa: CASSPLDRDIQYF
cdr3_nt: TGCGCCAGCAGCCCCCTAGACAGGGACATTCAGTACTTC

clone_size: -
j_call: TRBJ2-1
v_call: TRBV6-6
d_call: TRBD2
cdr3_aa: CASSAPGLAYNEQFF
cdr3_nt: TGTGCCAGCAGTGCCCCGGGACTAGCCTACAATGAGCAGTTCTTC

clone_size: few
j_call: TRBJ2-2
v_call: TRBV5-1
d_call: TRBD2
cdr3_aa: CASSSAGLAGTGELFF
cdr3_nt: TGCGCCAGCAGCTCGGCGGGACTAGCGGGAACCGGGGAGCTGTTTTTT

clone_size: many
j_call: TRBJ1-1
v_call: TRBV3-1
d_call: -
cdr3_aa: CATSSLGTPEAFF
cdr3_nt: TGTGCCACCTCTAGTCTGGGGACACCTGAAGCTTTCTTT

clone_size: once
j_call: TRBJ1-1
v_call: TRBV10-1
d_call: -
cdr3_aa: CASSAGFTEAFF
cdr3_nt: TGCGCCAGCAGTGCAGGGTTCACTGAAGCTTTCTTT

clone_size: many
j_call: TRBJ2-1
v_call: TRBV6-4
d_call: -
cdr3_aa: CASSDGSLNGNEQFF
cdr3_nt: TGTGCCAGCAGTGACGGTTCCTTGAATGGGAATGAGCAGTTCTTC

clone_size: few
j_call: TRBJ2-4
v_call: TRBV29-1
d_call: -
cdr3_aa: CSVELVAKNIQYF
cdr3_nt: TGCAGCGTAGAGCTGGTAGCCAAAAACATTCAGTACTTC

clone_size: many
j_call: TRBJ2-3
v_call: TRBV7-7
d_call: -
cdr3_aa: CASSLGASTDTQYF
cdr3_nt: TGTGCTAGCAGCTTAGGTGCAAGCACAGATACGCAGTATTTT

clone_size: -
j_call: TRBJ1-1
v_call: TRBV15
d_call: -
cdr3_aa: CATSRVRDTLNTEAFF
cdr3_nt: TGTGCCACCAGCAGAGTGCGGGACACATTGAACACTGAAGCTTTCTTT

clone_size: few
j_call: TRBJ2-2
v_call: TRBV10-3
d_call: -
cdr3_aa: CAISEGSLGALGELFF
cdr3_nt: TGTGCCATCAGTGAGGGGTCGCTGGGGGCGCTCGGGGAGCTGTTTTTT

clone_size: few
j_call: TRBJ1-1
v_call: TRBV5-1
d_call: -
cdr3_aa: CATTRDMNTEAFF
cdr3_nt: TGCGCCACCACTAGAGATATGAACACTGAAGCTTTCTTT

clone_size: many
j_call: TRBJ2-5
v_call: TRBV7-2
d_call: TRBD2
cdr3_aa: CASSAPGLAGGQETQYF
cdr3_nt: TGTGCCAGCAGCGCGCCGGGACTAGCGGGGGGTCAAGAGACCCAGTACTTC

clone_size: many
j_call: TRBJ2-2
v_call: TRBV7-2
d_call: TRBD2
cdr3_aa: CASRVLAGTTNTGELFF
cdr3_nt: TGTGCCAGCAGGGTACTAGCGGGGACCACGAACACCGGGGAGCTGTTTTTT

clone_size: few
j_call: TRBJ1-5
v_call: TRBV5-5
d_call: TRBD1
cdr3_aa: CASSLRQGAMDNQPQHF
cdr3_nt: TGTGCCAGCAGCTTGCGGCAGGGGGCCATGGACAATCAGCCCCAGCATTTT

clone_size: few
j_call: TRBJ2-4
v_call: TRBV11-3
d_call: -
cdr3_aa: CASSATGFSGDIQYF
cdr3_nt: TGTGCCAGCAGCGCTACGGGGTTTTCGGGGGACATTCAGTACTTC

clone_size: few
j_call: TRBJ2-3
v_call: TRBV7-2
d_call: TRBD2
cdr3_aa: CASSRLAGEGDTQYF
cdr3_nt: TGTGCCAGCAGCAGACTAGCGGGGGAGGGAGATACGCAGTATTTT

clone_size: many
j_call: TRBJ2-5
v_call: TRBV7-2
d_call: TRBD2
cdr3_aa: CASSPWTSGWETQYF
cdr3_nt: TGTGCCAGCAGCCCCTGGACTAGCGGGTGGGAGACCCAGTACTTC

clone_size: many
j_call: TRBJ1-1
v_call: TRBV7-3
d_call: TRBD1
cdr3_aa: CASSLTGGEAEAFF
cdr3_nt: TGTGCCAGCAGCTTGACAGGGGGAGAGGCTGAAGCTTTCTTT

clone_size: many
j_call: TRBJ2-1
v_call: TRBV15
d_call: -
cdr3_aa: CATSRGGGGSSYNEQFF
cdr3_nt: TGTGCCACCAGCAGAGGTGGGGGCGGAAGCTCCTACAATGAGCAGTTCTTC

clone_size: -
j_call: TRBJ2-7
v_call: TRBV3-1
d_call: -
cdr3_aa: CASSFGLTSSYEQYF
cdr3_nt: TGTGCCAGCAGCTTTGGACTTACAAGCTCCTACGAGCAGTACTTC

clone_size: few
j_call: TRBJ1-5
v_call: TRBV18
d_call: -
cdr3_aa: CASSSTDGNQPQHF
cdr3_nt: TGTGCCAGCTCAAGTACCGATGGCAATCAGCCCCAGCATTTT

clone_size: -
j_call: TRBJ2-3
v_call: TRBV18
d_call: -
cdr3_aa: CASSPVGLRTDTQYF
cdr3_nt: TGTGCCAGCTCACCAGTGGGACTGCGCACAGATACGCAGTATTTT

clone_size: many
j_call: TRBJ2-1
v_call: TRBV9
d_call: TRBD1
cdr3_aa: CASSAGDRNNEQFF
cdr3_nt: TGTGCCAGCAGCGCCGGGGACAGAAACAATGAGCAGTTCTTC

clone_size: many
j_call: TRBJ2-5
v_call: TRBV29-1
d_call: -
cdr3_aa: CSVEGTGQETQYF
cdr3_nt: TGCAGCGTTGAAGGAACAGGCCAAGAGACCCAGTACTTC

clone_size: many
j_call: TRBJ1-1
v_call: TRBV12-3/TRBV12-4
d_call: -
cdr3_aa: CASSLAGRWVAFF
cdr3_nt: TGTGCCAGCAGTTTAGCGGGGAGATGGGTAGCTTTCTTT

clone_size: few
j_call: TRBJ1-2
v_call: TRBV7-2
d_call: TRBD1
cdr3_aa: CASSRGQGASGYTF
cdr3_nt: TGTGCCAGCAGCAGGGGACAGGGGGCGAGTGGCTACACCTTC

clone_size: -
j_call: TRBJ2-1
v_call: TRBV11-2
d_call: -
cdr3_aa: CASFQVSEQFF
cdr3_nt: TGTGCCAGCTTCCAGGTCAGTGAGCAGTTCTTC

clone_size: many
j_call: TRBJ2-3
v_call: TRBV5-4
d_call: TRBD1
cdr3_aa: CASSSWDRVGTDTQYF
cdr3_nt: TGTGCCAGCAGCTCATGGGACAGGGTCGGCACAGATACGCAGTATTTT

clone_size: -
j_call: TRBJ1-1
v_call: TRBV5-6
d_call: -
cdr3_aa: CASSLEWETEAFF
cdr3_nt: TGTGCCAGCAGCTTGGAGTGGGAAACTGAAGCTTTCTTT

clone_size: few
j_call: TRBJ2-7
v_call: TRBV10-1
d_call: -
cdr3_aa: CASSADTSTYEQYF
cdr3_nt: TGCGCCAGCAGCGCTGACACAAGCACCTACGAGCAGTACTTC

clone_size: few
j_call: TRBJ2-1
v_call: TRBV11-3
d_call: -
cdr3_aa: CASSSHWYYNEQFF
cdr3_nt: TGTGCCAGCAGCTCCCACTGGTACTACAATGAGCAGTTCTTC

clone_size: -
j_call: TRBJ2-3
v_call: TRBV5-1
d_call: -
cdr3_aa: CASRVGTGTSTDTQYF
cdr3_nt: TGCGCCAGCCGTGTCGGGACGGGTACTAGCACAGATACGCAGTATTTT

clone_size: few
j_call: TRBJ2-1
v_call: TRBV11-2
d_call: -
cdr3_aa: CAGSLDRHNEQFF
cdr3_nt: TGTGCCGGCAGCTTAGACCGCCACAATGAGCAGTTCTTC

clone_size: few
j_call: TRBJ2-7
v_call: TRBV7-9
d_call: -
cdr3_aa: CASSLALRRGPYEQYF
cdr3_nt: TGTGCCAGCAGCTTAGCGCTCAGGCGGGGGCCCTACGAGCAGTACTTC

clone_size: few
j_call: TRBJ2-7
v_call: TRBV7-6
d_call: TRBD1
cdr3_aa: CASSPRPWTGNHEQYF
cdr3_nt: TGTGCCAGCAGCCCGAGGCCGTGGACAGGGAACCACGAGCAGTACTTC

clone_size: many
j_call: TRBJ2-1
v_call: TRBV7-9
d_call: TRBD1
cdr3_aa: CASSPTGERNEQFF
cdr3_nt: TGTGCCAGCAGCCCGACAGGGGAGAGAAATGAGCAGTTCTTC

clone_size: -
j_call: TRBJ1-2
v_call: TRBV21-1
d_call: -
cdr3_aa: CASSNNQGLTF
cdr3_nt: TGTGCCAGCAGCAATAATCAAGGGCTCACCTTC

clone_size: -
j_call: TRBJ1-1
v_call: TRBV10-2
d_call: -
cdr3_aa: CASSERTEAFF
cdr3_nt: TGCGCCAGCAGTGAACGGACTGAAGCTTTCTTT

clone_size: -
j_call: TRBJ2-3
v_call: TRBV4-1
d_call: TRBD2
cdr3_aa: CASSHLRLAGPGTDTQYF
cdr3_nt: TGCGCCAGCAGCCACCTCCGACTAGCGGGTCCCGGCACAGATACGCAGTATTTT

clone_size: few
j_call: TRBJ1-5
v_call: TRBV20-1
d_call: TRBD1
cdr3_aa: CSARQGAEVSQPQHF
cdr3_nt: TGCAGTGCTAGACAGGGGGCTGAAGTCTCTCAGCCCCAGCATTTT

clone_size: few
j_call: TRBJ1-1
v_call: TRBV5-1
d_call: TRBD1
cdr3_aa: CASRTGTGGTEAFF
cdr3_nt: TGCGCCAGCAGGACCGGGACAGGGGGAACTGAAGCTTTCTTT

clone_size: few
j_call: TRBJ2-5
v_call: TRBV7-6
d_call: TRBD1
cdr3_aa: CASSKQGRGQYF
cdr3_nt: TGTGCCAGCAGCAAACAGGGGCGCGGCCAGTACTTC

clone_size: many
j_call: TRBJ2-3
v_call: TRBV5-1
d_call: -
cdr3_aa: CASSLGSITDTQYF
cdr3_nt: TGCGCCAGCAGCTTGGGCAGCATAACAGATACGCAGTATTTT

clone_size: few
j_call: TRBJ2-7
v_call: TRBV12-3/TRBV12-4
d_call: -
cdr3_aa: CASSYGVYEQYF
cdr3_nt: TGTGCCAGCAGTTACGGGGTATACGAGCAGTACTTC

clone_size: -
j_call: TRBJ2-2
v_call: TRBV2
d_call: TRBD1
cdr3_aa: CASRDRWSTGELFF
cdr3_nt: TGTGCCAGCAGGGACAGGTGGAGCACCGGGGAGCTGTTTTTT

clone_size: many
j_call: TRBJ1-6
v_call: TRBV2
d_call: TRBD1
cdr3_aa: CASNFQGAVYNSPLHF
cdr3_nt: TGTGCCAGCAATTTTCAGGGGGCCGTTTATAATTCACCCCTCCACTTT

clone_size: many
j_call: TRBJ2-7
v_call: TRBV10-3
d_call: -
cdr3_aa: CAISESGGLYEQYF
cdr3_nt: TGTGCCATCAGTGAGTCGGGGGGATTATACGAGCAGTACTTC